One TCR beta chain is described in this entry. Its antigen is as yet unknown. The CDR3 spans 15 residues. The germline CDR1 and CDR2 sequences are DFQATT and SNEGSKA (reference sequence). The entry originates in a study of monozygotic twins with inflammatory bowel disease. TCRdb reworked the 5' RACE reads into one entry per CDR3 protein, no DNA. The sample includes roughly 160,000 distinct CDR3 sequences. General study results and limits: Telling apart the different T cell subtypes was not possible.

An approximately 2.7 ml blood sample was drawn per donor. This TCR was sampled from a human donor with ulcerative colitis or Crohn's disease, or a healthy co-twin of an affected twin (not recorded which). The gene calls are TRBV20-1 and TRBJ2-1. The specimen was blood. CDR3 sequence reads: CSARDPSDSYNEQFF.